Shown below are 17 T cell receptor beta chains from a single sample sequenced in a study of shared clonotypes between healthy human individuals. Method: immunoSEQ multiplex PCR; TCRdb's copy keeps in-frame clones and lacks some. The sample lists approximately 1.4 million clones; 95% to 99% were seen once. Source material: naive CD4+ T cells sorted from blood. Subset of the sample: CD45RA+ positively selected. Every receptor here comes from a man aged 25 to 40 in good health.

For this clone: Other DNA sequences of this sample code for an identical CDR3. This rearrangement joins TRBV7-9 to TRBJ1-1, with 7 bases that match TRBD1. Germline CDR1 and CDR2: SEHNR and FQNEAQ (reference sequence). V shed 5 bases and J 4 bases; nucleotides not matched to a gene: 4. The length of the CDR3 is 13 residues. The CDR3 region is CASSPQGGTEAFF. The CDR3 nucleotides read TGTGCCAGCAGCCCCCAGGGGGGCACTGAAGCTTTCTTT. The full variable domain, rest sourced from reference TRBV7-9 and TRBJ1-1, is DTGVSQNPRHKITKRGQNVTFRCDPISEHNRLYWYRQTLGQGPEFLTYFQNEAQLEKSRLLSDRFSAERPKGSFSTLEIQRTEQGDSAMYLCASSPQGGTEAFFGQGTRLTVV.

Here the CDR3 DNA reads TGTGCCAGCAGTTCACCCCATGGGATAGCGGGAGGGGGGTACGAGCAGTACTTC. Encoded protein: CASSSPHGIAGGGYEQYF. V and J are TRBV27 and TRBJ2-7, with TRBD2 matching 11 bases. With V trimmed by 4 bases and J by 4 bases, 15 bases remained unmatched. The length of the CDR3 is 18 residues. The germline gives CDR1 MNHEY, CDR2 SMNVEV (reference sequence).

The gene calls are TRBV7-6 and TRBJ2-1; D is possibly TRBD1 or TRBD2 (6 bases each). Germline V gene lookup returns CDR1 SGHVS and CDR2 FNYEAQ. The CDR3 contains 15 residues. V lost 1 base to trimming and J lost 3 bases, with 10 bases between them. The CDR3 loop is CASSLGGGYYNEQFF. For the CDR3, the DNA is TGTGCCAGCAGCTTAGGAGGGGGGTACTACAATGAGCAGTTCTTC.

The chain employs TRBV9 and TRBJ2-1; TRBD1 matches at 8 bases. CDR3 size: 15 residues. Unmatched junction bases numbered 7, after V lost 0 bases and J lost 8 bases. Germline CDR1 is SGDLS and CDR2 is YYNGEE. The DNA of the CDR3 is TGTGCCAGCAGCGTAGTAGGGGACAGGTACGATGAGCAGTTCTTC. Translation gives CASSVVGDRYDEQFF.

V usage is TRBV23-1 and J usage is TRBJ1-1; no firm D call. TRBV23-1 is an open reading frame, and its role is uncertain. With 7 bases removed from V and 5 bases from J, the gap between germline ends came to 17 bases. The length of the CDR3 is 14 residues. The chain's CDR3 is CASKQSDGETEAFF. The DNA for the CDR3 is TGCGCCAGCAAACAGTCGGACGGGGAAACTGAAGCTTTCTTT.

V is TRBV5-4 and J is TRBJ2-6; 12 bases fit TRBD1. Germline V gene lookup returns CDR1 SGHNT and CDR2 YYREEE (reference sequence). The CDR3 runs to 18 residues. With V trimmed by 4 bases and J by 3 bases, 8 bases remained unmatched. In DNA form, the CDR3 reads TGTGCCAGCAGCGGTCCCGGGACAGGGGGCTTTGGGGCCAACGTCCTGACTTTC. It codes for CASSGPGTGGFGANVLTF.

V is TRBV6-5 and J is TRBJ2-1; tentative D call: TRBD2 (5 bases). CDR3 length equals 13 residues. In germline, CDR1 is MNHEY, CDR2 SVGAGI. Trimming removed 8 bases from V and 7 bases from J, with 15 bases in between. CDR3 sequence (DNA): TGTGCCAGCCTGAAGGAGGTGACTAATGAGCAGTTCTTC. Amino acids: CASLKEVTNEQFF.

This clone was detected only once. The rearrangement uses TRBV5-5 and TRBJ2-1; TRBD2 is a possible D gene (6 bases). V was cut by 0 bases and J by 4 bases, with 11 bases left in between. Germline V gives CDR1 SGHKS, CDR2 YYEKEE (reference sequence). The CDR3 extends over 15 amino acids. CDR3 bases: TGTGCCAGCAGCTTGGTTAGCGGAGCTTACAATGAGCAGTTCTTC. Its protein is CASSLVSGAYNEQFF.

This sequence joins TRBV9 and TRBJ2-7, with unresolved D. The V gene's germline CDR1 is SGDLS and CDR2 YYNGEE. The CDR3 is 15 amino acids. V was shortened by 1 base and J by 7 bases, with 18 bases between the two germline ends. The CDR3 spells CASSVSAGVLGEQYF. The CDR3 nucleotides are TGTGCCAGCAGCGTATCCGCCGGCGTTTTGGGGGAGCAGTACTTC.

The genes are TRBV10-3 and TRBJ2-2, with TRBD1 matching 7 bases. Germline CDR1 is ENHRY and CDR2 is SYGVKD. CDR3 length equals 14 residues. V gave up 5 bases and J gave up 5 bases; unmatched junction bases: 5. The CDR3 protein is CAISKGAQTGELFF. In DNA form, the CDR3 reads TGTGCCATCAGTAAGGGGGCGCAAACCGGGGAGCTGTTTTTT.

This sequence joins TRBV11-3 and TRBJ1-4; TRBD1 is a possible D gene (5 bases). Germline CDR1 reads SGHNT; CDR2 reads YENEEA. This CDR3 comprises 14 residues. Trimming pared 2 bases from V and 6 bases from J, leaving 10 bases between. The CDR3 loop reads CASSLQGRDEKLFF. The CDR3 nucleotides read TGTGCCAGCAGCTTACAGGGACGGGATGAAAAACTGTTTTTT.

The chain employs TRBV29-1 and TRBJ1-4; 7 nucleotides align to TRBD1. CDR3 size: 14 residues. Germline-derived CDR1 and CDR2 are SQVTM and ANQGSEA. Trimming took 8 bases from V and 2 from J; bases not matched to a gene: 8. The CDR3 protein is CSISHRGTNEKLFF. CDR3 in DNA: TGCAGCATCAGTCACAGGGGTACTAATGAAAAACTGTTTTTT.

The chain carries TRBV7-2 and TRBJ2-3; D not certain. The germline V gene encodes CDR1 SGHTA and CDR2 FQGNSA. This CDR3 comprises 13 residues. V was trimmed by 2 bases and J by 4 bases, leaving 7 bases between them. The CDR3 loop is CASSLSRSDTQYF. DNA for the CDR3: TGTGCCAGCAGCTTAAGCAGATCAGATACGCAGTATTTT.

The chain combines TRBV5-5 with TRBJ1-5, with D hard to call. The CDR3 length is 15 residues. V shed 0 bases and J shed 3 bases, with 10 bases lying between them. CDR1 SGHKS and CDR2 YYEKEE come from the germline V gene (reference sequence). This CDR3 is CASSLEADSNQPQHF. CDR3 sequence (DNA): TGTGCCAGCAGCTTGGAGGCAGATTCCAATCAGCCCCAGCATTTT.

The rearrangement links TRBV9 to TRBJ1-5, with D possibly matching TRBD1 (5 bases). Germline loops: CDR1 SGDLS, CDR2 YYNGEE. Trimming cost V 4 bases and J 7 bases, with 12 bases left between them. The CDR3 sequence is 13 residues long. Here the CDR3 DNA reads TGTGCCAGCAGCCATTCAGGGTTGCAGCCCCAGCATTTT. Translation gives CASSHSGLQPQHF.

CDR3 protein: CASSSWGSYEQYF. For the CDR3, the DNA is TGTGCCAGCTCAAGTTGGGGTTCCTACGAGCAGTACTTC. The rearrangement joins TRBV27 to TRBJ2-7, with D unresolved. Looked up from germline, CDR1 is MNHEY and CDR2 is SMNVEV (reference sequence). There are 13 residues in the CDR3. V was cut by 8 bases and J by 1 base, with 12 bases left in between.

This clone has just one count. The DNA of the CDR3 is TGTGCCAGCACCACTGACACTGGGACCGGGGAGCTGTTTTTT. Amino acids: CASTTDTGTGELFF. V is TRBV11-3 and J is TRBJ2-2; D not certain. Germline CDR1 reads SGHNT; CDR2 reads YENEEA. Trimming shortened V by 7 bases and J by 5 bases, and 14 bases separated the two germline ends. The CDR3 consists of 14 residues. The full variable domain, rest sourced from reference TRBV11-3 and TRBJ2-2, is EAGVVQSPRYKIIEKKQPVAFWCNPISGHNTLYWYLQNLGQGPELLIRYENEEAVDDSQLPKDRFSAERLKGVDSTLKIQPAELGDSAVYLCASTTDTGTGELFFGEGSRLTVL.